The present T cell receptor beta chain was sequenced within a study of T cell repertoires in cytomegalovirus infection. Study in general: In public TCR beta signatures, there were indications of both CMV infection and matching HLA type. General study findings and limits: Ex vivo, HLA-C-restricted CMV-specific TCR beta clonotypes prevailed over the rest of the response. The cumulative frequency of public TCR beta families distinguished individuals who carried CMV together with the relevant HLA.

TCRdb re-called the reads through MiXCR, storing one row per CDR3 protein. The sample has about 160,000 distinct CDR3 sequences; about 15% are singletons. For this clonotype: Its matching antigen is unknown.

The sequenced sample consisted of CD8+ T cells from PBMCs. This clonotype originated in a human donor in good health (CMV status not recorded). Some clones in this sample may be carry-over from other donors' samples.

CDR3 amino acids: CASSLTEAYNEQFF. Here the CDR3 DNA reads TGTGCCAGCAGCTTGACCGAAGCCTACAATGAGCAGTTCTTC. The chain recombines TRBV7-9 with TRBJ2-1; D uncertain. The CDR3 covers 14 residues. The ends were cut back, 3 bases at V and 2 bases at J, with 8 bases in the middle. Per the germline V gene, CDR1 is SEHNR and CDR2 is FQNEAQ (reference sequence).